Following are 21 T cell receptor beta chains from one sample sequenced in a study of blood T cell repertoires in COVID-19. The method was immunoSEQ multiplex PCR; TCRdb's version includes in-frame clones alone and lacks a portion of them. Found here are over 130,000 clones, approximately 83% of them singletons; the top ten hold more than 3%. Sequenced material: peripheral blood. These receptors were collected from a man between 65 and 79 years old with acute or convalescent COVID-19.

This clone was seen only once. This sequence joins TRBV9 and TRBJ2-1; the match to TRBD1 covers 9 bases. V lost 0 bases, J lost 1 base, and 5 bases stayed unmatched. There are 17 residues in the CDR3. Germline loops: CDR1 SGDLS, CDR2 YYNGEE. In nucleotides, the CDR3 is TGTGCCAGCAGCGTAGCGGGACAGGGAAGGTCCTACAATGAGCAGTTCTTC. Protein: CASSVAGQGRSYNEQFF.

The chain has TRBV11-2 and TRBJ2-3; 9 bases align to TRBD2. The CDR3 contains 15 residues. Looked up from germline, CDR1 is SGHAT and CDR2 is FQNNGV. J lost 4 bases, V lost 5 bases, and 7 bases had no gene match. CDR3 DNA sequence: TGTGCCAGCAGCCCCAATAGCGGGAGCGCAGATACGCAGTATTTT. Amino acids: CASSPNSGSADTQYF.

The chain joins TRBV4-2 to TRBJ2-7, with D unresolved. CDR1 and CDR2 from the germline V gene are LGHNA and YNFKEQ. Trimming cost V 1 base and J 9 bases, with 13 bases left between them. This CDR3 has 13 residues. This CDR3 reads CASSQGPGEVQYF. CDR3 in DNA: TGTGCCAGCAGCCAAGGACCCGGTGAGGTGCAGTACTTC.

The chain uses TRBV6-4 and TRBJ1-6, with a weak D call TRBD1 (6 bases). V was cut by 6 bases and J by 5 bases, with 14 bases left in between. This CDR3 region has 15 residues. The V gene's germline CDR1 is MRHNA and CDR2 SNTAGT. The CDR3 reads CASRLSGQNNSPLHF. Here the CDR3 DNA reads TGTGCCAGCAGGCTGTCGGGACAAAATAATTCACCCCTCCACTTT.

The CDR3 region is CASSPEEGLGIYGYTF. For the CDR3, the DNA is TGTGCCAGCAGCCCTGAGGAGGGTTTAGGTATATATGGCTACACCTTC. V gene TRBV9 combines with J gene TRBJ1-2, with D hard to call. CDR1 and CDR2 (germline): SGDLS, YYNGEE. The CDR3 consists of 16 residues. The V gene lost 4 bases and the J gene lost 5 bases, with 21 bases spanning the gap.

This clone was detected only once. This rearrangement joins TRBV18 to TRBJ2-1, with 7 bases identical to TRBD2. Germline CDR1 is KGHSH and CDR2 is LQKENI. V trimming: 3 bases; J trimming: 0 bases; junction bases outside the gene matches: 11. This CDR3 is built from 18 residues. CDR3 region: CASSPRALTSDSYNEQFF. In DNA form, the CDR3 reads TGTGCCAGCTCACCTCGCGCGCTAACTAGCGACTCCTACAATGAGCAGTTCTTC. Full variable domain (rest looked up from reference TRBV18 and TRBJ2-1): NAGVMQNPRHLVRRRGQEARLRCSPMKGHSHVYWYRQLPEEGLKFMVYLQKENIIDESGMPKERFSAEFPKEGPSILRIQQVVRGDSAAYFCASSPRALTSDSYNEQFFGPGTRLTVL.

The chain recombines TRBV28 with TRBJ2-5; TRBD1 is a possible D gene (6 bases). Trimming cost V 10 bases and J 5 bases, with 14 bases left between them. This CDR3 has 12 residues. The germline CDR1 and CDR2 sequences are MDHEN and SYDVKM. This chain's CDR3 is CATGQTSETQYF. The CDR3 DNA sequence: TGTGCCACCGGACAGACCTCGGAGACCCAGTACTTC.

Only a few counts were recorded for this clone. This chain uses TRBV19 with TRBJ1-6, with 9 bases lining up with TRBD1. The germline V gene has CDR1 LNHDA and CDR2 SQIVND (reference sequence). The CDR3 is made up of 15 amino acids. The J segment lost 7 bases and the V segment lost 4 bases, leaving 5 bases of the junction unmatched. The DNA of the CDR3 is TGTGCCAGTAGTACTCCCGGGACAGGGAATTCACCCCTCCACTTT. Its translation is CASSTPGTGNSPLHF. The variable domain in full, with the rest retrieved from reference TRBV19 and TRBJ1-6, is DGGITQSPKYLFRKEGQNVTLSCEQNLNHDAMYWYRQDPGQGLRLIYYSQIVNDFQKGDIAEGYSVSREKKESFPLTVTSAQKNPTAFYLCASSTPGTGNSPLHFGNGTRLTVT.

V gene TRBV5-6 combines with J gene TRBJ1-3; 7 bases are a match to TRBD1. Germline V gives CDR1 SGHDT, CDR2 YYEEEE. V gave up 4 bases and J gave up 0 bases; unmatched junction bases: 7. This CDR3 spans 16 amino acids. CDR3 sequence reads: CASSPIGQVSGNTIYF. CDR3 DNA sequence: TGTGCCAGCAGCCCTATCGGACAGGTCTCTGGAAACACCATATATTTT. Together with reference TRBV5-6 and TRBJ1-3, the CDR3 gives the full variable domain: DAGVTQSPTHLIKTRGQQVTLRCSPKSGHDTVSWYQQALGQGPQFIFQYYEEEERQRGNFPDRFSGHQFPNYSSELNVNALLLGDSALYLCASSPIGQVSGNTIYFGEGSWLTVV.

The chain employs TRBV2 and TRBJ1-3; D may be TRBD1 (5 bases). Trimming cost V 3 bases and J 0 bases, with 9 bases left between them. Germline CDR1 SNHLY, CDR2 FYNNEI. The CDR3 is 15 amino acids. The CDR3 spells CASSDRQISGNTIYF. The CDR3 DNA sequence: TGTGCCAGCAGTGATAGACAGATCTCTGGAAACACCATATATTTT.

This chain connects TRBV7-2 to TRBJ1-4; 7 bases align to TRBD1. CDR3 length: 15 amino acids. Germline CDR1 is SGHTA and CDR2 is FQGNSA. V lost 6 bases and J lost 4; bases outside the gene matches: 8. The CDR3 loop reads CASRGTGQLNEKLFF. CDR3 DNA sequence: TGTGCCAGCAGGGGCACGGGACAGCTTAATGAAAAACTGTTTTTT.

The rearrangement uses TRBV19 and TRBJ2-2; 7 nucleotides align to TRBD1. Germline-derived CDR1 and CDR2 are LNHDA and SQIVND (reference sequence). The CDR3 runs 16 residues. Trimming took 5 bases from V and 6 from J; bases not matched to a gene: 12. CDR3 residues: CASSVRQGRAAGELFF. The CDR3 DNA is TGTGCCAGTAGTGTGAGACAGGGACGGGCGGCCGGGGAGCTGTTTTTT.

This clone turned up a few times. V and J are TRBV7-2 and TRBJ1-5, with a weak D call TRBD1 (5 bases). The CDR3 consists of 14 residues. The germline V gene has CDR1 SGHTA and CDR2 FQGNSA. Trimming took 5 bases from V and 0 from J, leaving 8 bases between them. The CDR3, as DNA: TGTGCCAGCAGCCCAGACAGTAGCAATCAGCCCCAGCATTTT. Protein sequence: CASSPDSSNQPQHF.

This chain uses TRBV24-1 with TRBJ2-1, with D perhaps matching TRBD1 (6 bases). The CDR3 has 17 amino acids. Germline CDR1 KGHDR, CDR2 SFDVKD. Trimming pared 0 bases from V and 0 bases from J, leaving 11 bases between. DNA of the CDR3: TGTGCCACCAGTGATTTGGGGGGCCTGAGCTCCTACAATGAGCAGTTCTTC. Its protein product is CATSDLGGLSSYNEQFF.

V gene TRBV19 combines with J gene TRBJ1-1; 9 bases are shared with TRBD1. CDR1 and CDR2 (germline): LNHDA, SQIVND (reference sequence). The CDR3 contains 17 residues. J lost 5 bases, V lost 1 base, and 11 bases had no gene match. The CDR3 DNA sequence: TGTGCCAGTAGTATAGCTATAACCGGGACAGGGTTGACTGAAGCTTTCTTT. The encoded protein is CASSIAITGTGLTEAFF.

V gene TRBV28 combines with J gene TRBJ2-3, with D possibly TRBD2 on 5 matching bases. CDR3 size: 17 residues. V lost 4 bases and J lost 0, with 17 bases in between. Germline-derived CDR1 and CDR2 are MDHEN and SYDVKM. The CDR3 loop is CASSSGRRLTSTDTQYF. In DNA form, the CDR3 reads TGTGCCAGCAGTTCCGGAAGGAGGTTAACTAGCACAGATACGCAGTATTTT.

The J gene is TRBJ2-1, the V gene TRBV11-3, with TRBD2 matching over 7 bases. The CDR3 has 15 residues. The germline V gene has CDR1 SGHNT and CDR2 YENEEA. V lost 3 bases and J lost 4; bases outside the gene matches: 6. CDR3 in amino acids: CASSFRASGYNEQFF. The CDR3 region has the DNA TGTGCCAGCAGCTTCCGGGCTAGCGGTTACAATGAGCAGTTCTTC.

The rearrangement joins TRBV28 to TRBJ1-2, with unresolved D. V was pared by 1 base and J by 5 bases, with 11 bases between. The CDR3 is 14 amino acids. CDR1 MDHEN and CDR2 SYDVKM come from the germline V gene. The CDR3 DNA follows: TGTGCCAGCAGTTTATCCCCTCCCGGTTATGGCTACACCTTC. This translates into CASSLSPPGYGYTF.

The chain recombines TRBV6-6 with TRBJ2-2; 13 bases are a match to TRBD2. The CDR3 length is 16 residues. J lost 3 bases, V lost 5 bases, and 3 bases had no gene match. Germline-derived CDR1 and CDR2 are MNHNY and SVGAGI (reference sequence). Here the CDR3 reads CASSRGLAGDTGELFF. Written as DNA, the CDR3 is TGTGCCAGCAGTCGCGGACTAGCGGGAGACACCGGGGAGCTGTTTTTT.

DNA for the CDR3: TGTGCCAGCAGGCCACCGGGACAGGGTCGAGAAAAACTGTTTTTT. It codes for CASRPPGQGREKLFF. The chain recombines TRBV6-5 with TRBJ1-4; TRBD1 matches 9 bases. With 6 bases clipped from V and 8 bases from J, the junction kept 10 bases outside the gene matches. The germline gives CDR1 MNHEY, CDR2 SVGAGI. The CDR3 runs 15 residues.

The chain carries TRBV5-8 and TRBJ2-1; the match to TRBD2 covers 7 bases. Per the germline V gene, CDR1 is SGHTS and CDR2 is YDEGEE. V lost 4 bases, J lost 8 bases, and 15 bases stayed unmatched. The CDR3 is 16 residues long. The CDR3 bases are TGTGCCAGCAGCCTGATGATGACTAGCCAAGGGGATGAGCAGTTCTTC. Its protein is CASSLMMTSQGDEQFF.